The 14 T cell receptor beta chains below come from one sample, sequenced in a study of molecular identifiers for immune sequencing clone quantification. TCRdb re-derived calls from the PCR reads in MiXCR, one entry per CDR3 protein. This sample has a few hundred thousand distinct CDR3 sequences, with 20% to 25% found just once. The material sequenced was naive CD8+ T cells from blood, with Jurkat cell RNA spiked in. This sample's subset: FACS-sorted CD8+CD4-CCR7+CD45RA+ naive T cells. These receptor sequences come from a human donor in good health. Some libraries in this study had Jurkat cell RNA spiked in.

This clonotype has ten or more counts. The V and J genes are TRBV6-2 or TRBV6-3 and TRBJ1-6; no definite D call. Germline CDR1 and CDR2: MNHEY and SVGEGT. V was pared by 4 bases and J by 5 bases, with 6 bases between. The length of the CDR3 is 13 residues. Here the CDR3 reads CASSSRHNSPLHF. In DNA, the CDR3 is TGTGCCAGCAGTTCCAGGCATAATTCACCCCTCCACTTT.

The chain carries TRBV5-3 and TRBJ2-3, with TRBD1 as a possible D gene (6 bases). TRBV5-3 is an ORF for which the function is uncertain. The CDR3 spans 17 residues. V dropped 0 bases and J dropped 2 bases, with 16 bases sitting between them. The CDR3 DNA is TGTGCCAGAAGCTTGGGCACCCAGGGGCACTACACAGATACGCAGTATTTT. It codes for CARSLGTQGHYTDTQYF.

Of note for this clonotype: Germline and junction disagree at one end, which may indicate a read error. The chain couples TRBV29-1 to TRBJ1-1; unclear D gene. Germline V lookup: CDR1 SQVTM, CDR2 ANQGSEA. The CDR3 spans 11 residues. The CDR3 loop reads CSVVRNTEASF. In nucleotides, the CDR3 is TGCAGCGTTGTTAGGAACACTGAAGCTTCCTTT.

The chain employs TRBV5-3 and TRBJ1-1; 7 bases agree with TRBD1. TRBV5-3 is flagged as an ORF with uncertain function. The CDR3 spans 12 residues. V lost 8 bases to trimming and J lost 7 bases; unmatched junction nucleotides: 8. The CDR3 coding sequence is TGTGCCAGCAGCATCGGGACAGTTGAAGCTTTCTTT. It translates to CASSIGTVEAFF.

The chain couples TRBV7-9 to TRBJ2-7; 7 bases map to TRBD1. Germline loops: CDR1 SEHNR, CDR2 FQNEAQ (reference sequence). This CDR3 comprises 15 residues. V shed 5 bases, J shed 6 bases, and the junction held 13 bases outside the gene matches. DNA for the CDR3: TGTGCCAGCAGCGTGCAGACAGGGAGAGGACTCGAGCAGTACTTC. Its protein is CASSVQTGRGLEQYF.

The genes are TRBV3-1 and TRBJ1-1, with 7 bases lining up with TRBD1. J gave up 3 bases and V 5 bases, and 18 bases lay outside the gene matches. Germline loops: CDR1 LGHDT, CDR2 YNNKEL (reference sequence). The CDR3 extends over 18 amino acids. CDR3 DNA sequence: TGTGCCAGCAGCGCTGGGGGACAGTCATTGAGTGCGGACACTGAAGCTTTCTTT. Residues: CASSAGGQSLSADTEAFF.

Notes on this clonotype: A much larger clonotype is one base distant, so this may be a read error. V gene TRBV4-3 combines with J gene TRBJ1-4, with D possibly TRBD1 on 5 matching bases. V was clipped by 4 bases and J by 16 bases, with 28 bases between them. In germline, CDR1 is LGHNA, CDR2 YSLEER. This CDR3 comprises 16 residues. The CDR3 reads CASSPTSTVPVLPEFF. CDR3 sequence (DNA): TGCGCCAGCAGCCCCACCTCGACAGTCCCGGTCCTTCCCGAGTTTTTT.

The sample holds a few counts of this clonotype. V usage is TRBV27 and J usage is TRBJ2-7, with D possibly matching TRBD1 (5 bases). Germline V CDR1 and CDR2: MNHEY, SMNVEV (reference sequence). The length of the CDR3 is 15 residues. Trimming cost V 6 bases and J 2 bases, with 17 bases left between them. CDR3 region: CASRPTVRLTYEQYF. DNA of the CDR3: TGTGCCAGCAGGCCGACAGTAAGACTTACCTACGAGCAGTACTTC.

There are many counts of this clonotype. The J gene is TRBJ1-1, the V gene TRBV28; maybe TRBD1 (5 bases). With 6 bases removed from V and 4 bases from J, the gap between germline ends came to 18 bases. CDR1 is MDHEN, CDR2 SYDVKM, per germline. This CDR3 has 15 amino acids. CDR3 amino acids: CASRVTGLGTTEAFF. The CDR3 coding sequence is TGTGCCAGCAGAGTAACAGGTTTGGGGACCACTGAAGCTTTCTTT.

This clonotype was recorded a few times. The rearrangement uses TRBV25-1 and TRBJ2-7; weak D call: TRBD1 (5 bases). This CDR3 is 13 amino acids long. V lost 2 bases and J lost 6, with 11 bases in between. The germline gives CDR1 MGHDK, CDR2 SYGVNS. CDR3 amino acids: CASSERHRSEQYF. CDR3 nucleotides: TGTGCCAGCAGTGAAAGACACAGGTCCGAGCAGTACTTC.

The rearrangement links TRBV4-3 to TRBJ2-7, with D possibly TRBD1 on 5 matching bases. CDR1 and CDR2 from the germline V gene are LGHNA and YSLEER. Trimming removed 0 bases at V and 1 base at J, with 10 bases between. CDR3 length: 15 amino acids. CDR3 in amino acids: CASSQDHQGSYEQYF. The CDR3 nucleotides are TGCGCCAGCAGCCAAGATCACCAGGGATCCTACGAGCAGTACTTC.

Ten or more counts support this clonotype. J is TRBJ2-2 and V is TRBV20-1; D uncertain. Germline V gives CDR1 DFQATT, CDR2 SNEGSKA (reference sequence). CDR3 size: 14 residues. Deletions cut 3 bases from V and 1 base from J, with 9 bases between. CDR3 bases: TGCAGTGCTAGTTTCGAGGAGAACACCGGGGAGCTGTTTTTT. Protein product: CSASFEENTGELFF.

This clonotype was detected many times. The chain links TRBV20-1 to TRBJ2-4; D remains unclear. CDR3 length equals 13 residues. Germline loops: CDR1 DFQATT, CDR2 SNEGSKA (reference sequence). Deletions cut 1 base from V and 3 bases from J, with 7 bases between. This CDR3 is CSARAPDKNIQYF. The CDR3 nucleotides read TGCAGTGCTAGAGCCCCGGACAAAAACATTCAGTACTTC.

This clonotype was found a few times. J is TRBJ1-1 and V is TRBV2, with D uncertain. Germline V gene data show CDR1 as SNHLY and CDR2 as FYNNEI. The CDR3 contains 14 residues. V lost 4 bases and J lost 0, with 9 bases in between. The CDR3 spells CASSVRQLNTEAFF. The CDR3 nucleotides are TGTGCCAGCAGTGTAAGGCAGCTGAACACTGAAGCTTTCTTT.